Following are 26 T cell receptor beta chains from one sample sequenced in a study of T cells expressing NK-cell markers. Following a re-call of the 5' RACE reads, TCRdb has one entry per CDR3 protein and lacks DNA. The table gives 200,000 to 300,000 distinct CDR3 sequences; the top ten clones make up under 0.5% of it. The sequencing input was blood T cells: a sorted CD56 or NKG2C T cell subset, CD4+ or CD8+ T cells, or bulk PBMC T cells (not recorded which). Source of these receptors: a young man in good health.

This chain joins TRBV6-2 or TRBV6-3 and TRBJ2-3; no DNA is available, so the TRBD1 call from TCRdb remains unchecked. This CDR3 is 15 amino acids long. The germline gives CDR1 MNHEY, CDR2 SVGEGT. The CDR3 reads CASEEWGPGTDTQYF.

V usage is TRBV20-1 and J usage is TRBJ1-5; the TRBD1 assignment by TCRdb is unverifiable without DNA. The CDR3 loop spans 13 amino acids. Looked up from germline, CDR1 is DFQATT and CDR2 is SNEGSKA (reference sequence). The CDR3: CSALTGRNQPQHF.

The rearrangement uses TRBV29-1 and TRBJ1-5. The length of the CDR3 is 13 residues. Germline lookup yields CDR1 SQVTM and CDR2 ANQGSEA. CDR3 protein: CSVVTGYDQPQHF.

The rearrangement joins TRBV11-2 to TRBJ2-1; TCRdb indicates TRBD2, and absent DNA this call remains unverified. The CDR3 has 14 amino acids. Germline CDR1 is SGHAT and CDR2 is FQNNGV. Here the CDR3 reads CASSLASRGNEQFF.

The chain couples TRBV20-1 to TRBJ2-1; the TCRdb call, TRBD1, lacks DNA for checking. Germline V CDR1 and CDR2: DFQATT, SNEGSKA (reference sequence). CDR3 size: 15 residues. The CDR3 region is CSANRWRGERNEQFF.

The chain joins TRBV6-4 to TRBJ2-7; absent DNA, TCRdb's TRBD1 call cannot be checked. The CDR3 runs to 12 residues. CDR1 and CDR2 (germline): MRHNA, SNTAGT. CDR3 sequence: CASSWDRSEQYF.

This rearrangement joins TRBV5-6 to TRBJ1-4. Germline V CDR1 and CDR2: SGHDT, YYEEEE. This CDR3 has 13 residues. CDR3 residues: CASSLDANEKLFF.

This rearrangement joins TRBV27 to TRBJ1-5; lacking DNA, the TRBD1 call made by TCRdb goes unchecked. Germline V lookup: CDR1 MNHEY, CDR2 SMNVEV (reference sequence). This CDR3 has 17 amino acids. The CDR3 is CASSRSRGVRGDQPQHF.

The chain carries TRBV7-9 and TRBJ2-6; TCRdb selects TRBD2, and the lack of DNA leaves this call unchecked. The germline V gene has CDR1 SEHNR and CDR2 FQNEAQ (reference sequence). The CDR3 totals 16 residues. This chain's CDR3 is CASSLKSGSGANVLTF.

The gene calls are TRBV12-3 or TRBV12-4 and TRBJ1-1; the TCRdb D gene call, TRBD1, has no DNA to confirm it. This CDR3 region has 14 residues. CDR3: CASSLEGVATEAFF.

The chain combines TRBV6-5 with TRBJ2-3. The CDR3 extends over 14 amino acids. Germline loops: CDR1 MNHEY, CDR2 SVGAGI. The CDR3 sequence: CASSYQQSTDTQYF.

The CDR3 here is CASSFPAGSITQYF. V usage is TRBV12-3 or TRBV12-4 and J usage is TRBJ2-3; with no DNA, the TCRdb D assignment of TRBD1 cannot be verified. The CDR3 has 14 amino acids.

The CDR3 protein is CASSLTPVSYNEQFF. J is TRBJ2-1 and V is TRBV3-1. CDR1 is LGHDT and CDR2 is YNNKEL in the germline V gene (reference sequence). The length of the CDR3 is 15 residues.

The rearrangement uses TRBV12-3 or TRBV12-4 and TRBJ2-5; TCRdb reports TRBD2, a call that lacks DNA to check it against. The length of the CDR3 is 15 residues. The CDR3 reads CASSPSGRALKTQYF.

V and J are TRBV20-1 and TRBJ2-1; TCRdb's D call, TRBD2, is unchecked because there is no DNA. The CDR3 covers 14 residues. Germline CDR1 DFQATT, CDR2 SNEGSKA (reference sequence). This CDR3 reads CSAISGEAYNEQFF.

The V gene is TRBV5-1, the J gene TRBJ2-7; TCRdb's D gene call, TRBD1, goes unchecked for lack of DNA. CDR3 size: 16 residues. CDR1 and CDR2 from the germline V gene are SGHRS and YFSETQ. CDR3 region: CASSSDTGGASYEQYF.

V is TRBV5-1 and J is TRBJ1-5. CDR1 and CDR2 (germline): SGHRS, YFSETQ. CDR3 length equals 17 residues. The CDR3 sequence: CASKEDPLSVSNQPQHF.

This chain joins TRBV28 and TRBJ2-5; there is no DNA to check the TCRdb D call of TRBD1. Germline CDR1 MDHEN, CDR2 SYDVKM. The CDR3 runs to 15 residues. CDR3 sequence reads: CASSPTSGGGKTQYF.

The genes are TRBV7-9 and TRBJ1-6. From germline, CDR1 is SEHNR and CDR2 FQNEAQ (reference sequence). The CDR3 contains 13 residues. The chain's CDR3 is CASGPPHNSPLHF.

V gene TRBV6-1 combines with J gene TRBJ2-5; TCRdb's D call of TRBD2 is untestable without DNA. Germline-derived CDR1 and CDR2 are MNHNS and SASEGT. The length of the CDR3 is 17 residues. CDR3: CASSTRTSGRKRETQYF.

This chain joins TRBV7-6 and TRBJ2-4; there is no DNA to check the TCRdb D call of TRBD1. CDR1 is SGHVS and CDR2 is FNYEAQ in the germline V gene. The CDR3 spans 18 residues. The CDR3: CASSPRDRALGAKNIQYF.

The chain recombines TRBV7-2 with TRBJ2-7; as DNA is missing, the TRBD2 call by TCRdb cannot be tested. CDR1 is SGHTA and CDR2 is FQGNSA in the germline V gene. This CDR3 contains 17 residues. This CDR3 reads CASSPDPGLAGRGEQYF. Complete variable domain (other parts from reference TRBV7-2 and TRBJ2-7): GAGVSQSPSNKVTEKGKDVELRCDPISGHTALYWYRQSLGQGLEFLIYFQGNSAPDKSGLPSDRFSAERTGGSVSTLTIQRTQQEDSAVYLCASSPDPGLAGRGEQYFGPGTRLTVT.

The chain links TRBV5-1 to TRBJ2-1; TCRdb designates TRBD1, a call that cannot be tested without DNA. Germline V lookup: CDR1 SGHRS, CDR2 YFSETQ. The CDR3 sequence is 14 residues long. The CDR3: CASSLGTPGNEQFF.

The rearrangement joins TRBV27 to TRBJ2-5; no DNA is available, so the TRBD1 call from TCRdb remains unchecked. The length of the CDR3 is 14 residues. Germline-derived CDR1 and CDR2 are MNHEY and SMNVEV (reference sequence). The CDR3 protein is CASRKGGAGETQYF.

The gene calls are TRBV6-1 and TRBJ2-3; TCRdb's D call of TRBD2 is untestable without DNA. This CDR3 has 15 residues. CDR1 is MNHNS and CDR2 is SASEGT in the germline V gene. Here the CDR3 reads CASSAQTSGTDTQYF.

The chain carries TRBV15 and TRBJ2-2. Germline-derived CDR1 and CDR2 are LNHNV and YYDKDF (reference sequence). CDR3 length equals 15 residues. CDR3 sequence: CATSRVTPSTGELFF. The full variable domain, in which reference TRBV15 and TRBJ2-2 provide the parts outside the CDR3, is DAMVIQNPRYQVTQFGKPVTLSCSQTLNHNVMYWYQQKSSQAPKLLFHYYDKDFNNEADTPDNFQSRRPNTSFCFLDIRSPGLGDTAMYLCATSRVTPSTGELFFGEGSRLTVL.